The 5 T cell receptor beta chains listed next were all sequenced from one sample in a study of blood T cell repertoires in COVID-19. The table came from immunoSEQ multiplex PCR; TCRdb's copy has only in-frame clones and leaves some out. The top ten clones hold roughly 7.3% of a sample with about 81,000 clones, roughly 82% of them seen once. The specimen was peripheral blood. Receptors were obtained from a human donor in a cohort sampled during active COVID-19.

This chain links TRBV4-2 with TRBJ2-7; the match to TRBD1 covers 9 bases. Germline V gene lookup returns CDR1 LGHNA and CDR2 YNFKEQ. The CDR3 runs to 14 residues. Losses at the gene ends were 5 bases for V and 2 bases for J; bases not matched to a gene: 4. CDR3 sequence reads: CASSGGQGTYEQYF. As DNA, the CDR3 is TGTGCCAGCAGCGGGGGACAGGGAACCTACGAGCAGTACTTC.

The rearrangement joins TRBV7-2 to TRBJ1-2; weak D call: TRBD1 (5 bases). Germline-derived CDR1 and CDR2 are SGHTA and FQGNSA. Trimming pared 1 base from V and 4 bases from J, leaving 13 bases between. This CDR3 has 15 residues. CDR3 coding DNA: TGTGCCAGCAGCTTAGATGGGCAGGGAACCTATGGCTACACCTTC. It encodes CASSLDGQGTYGYTF.

The chain has TRBV7-8 and TRBJ1-2; possibly TRBD1 for D (6 bases). V was cut by 1 base and J by 4 bases, with 10 bases left in between. Germline loops: CDR1 SGHVS, CDR2 FQNEAQ. This CDR3 comprises 14 residues. CDR3 DNA sequence: TGTGCCAGCAGCTTAGAAGGGGGAGCCTATGGCTACACCTTC. This gives the protein CASSLEGGAYGYTF.

This clone has just one count. The chain couples TRBV7-2 to TRBJ1-5, with TRBD1 matching over 9 bases. The V and J ends lost 1 base and 7 bases, in that order; junction bases with no gene match: 8. The CDR3 length is 16 residues. CDR1 SGHTA and CDR2 FQGNSA come from the germline V gene. CDR3 nucleotide sequence: TGTGCCAGCAGCTTAGTATTCGGGACAGGGACCCAGCCCCAGCATTTT. Protein sequence: CASSLVFGTGTQPQHF.

In its sample, this clone was seen a few times. The CDR3: CASSQPREPAGEQYF. In nucleotides, the CDR3 is TGTGCCAGCAGCCAACCCCGGGAACCGGCGGGCGAGCAGTACTTC. The V and J genes are TRBV4-2 and TRBJ2-7, with TRBD2 as a possible D gene (5 bases). Germline V CDR1 and CDR2: LGHNA, YNFKEQ. The germline V and J ends were trimmed by 2 bases and 6 bases, with 17 bases remaining between them. The CDR3 length is 15 residues.